The following is a TCR beta chain sequence with its context. The repertoire was sequenced with immunoSEQ multiplex PCR; TCRdb's copy has only in-frame clones and lacks some. The table has under 300,000 clones, approximately 91% seen once. The CDR3 length is 12 residues. V dropped 3 bases and J dropped 10; count of bases not matched to a gene: 5. Germline CDR1 LGHDT, CDR2 YNNKEL (reference sequence). This entry belongs to a study of blood T cell repertoires in COVID-19. Overall study context: In each case, the material was cDNA or gDNA derived from T cells, B-cell-depleted T cells, or PBMCs.

Material: peripheral blood. The receptor comes from a man aged 50 or older with acute or convalescent COVID-19. The chain joins TRBV3-1 (or the pseudogene TRBV3-2) to TRBJ1-1, with 7 bases aligning to TRBD1. The CDR3 is CASSQSPGGAFF. CDR3 coding DNA: TGTGCCAGCAGCCAGTCCCCAGGGGGAGCTTTCTTT.